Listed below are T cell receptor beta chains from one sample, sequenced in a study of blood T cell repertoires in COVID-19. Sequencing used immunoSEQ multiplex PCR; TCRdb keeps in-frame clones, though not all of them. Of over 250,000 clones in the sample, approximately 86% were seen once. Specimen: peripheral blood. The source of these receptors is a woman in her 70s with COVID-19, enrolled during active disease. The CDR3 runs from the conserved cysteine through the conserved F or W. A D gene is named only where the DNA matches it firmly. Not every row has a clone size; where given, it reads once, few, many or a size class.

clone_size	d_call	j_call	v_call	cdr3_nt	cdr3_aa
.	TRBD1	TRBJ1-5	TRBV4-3	TGCGCCAGCAGCCAAGATACAGGGGAAGGCCAGCCCCAGCATTTT	CASSQDTGEGQPQHF
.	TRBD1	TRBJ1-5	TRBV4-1	TGCGCCAGCAGCCAACCGGACAGGGGGAATCAGCCCCAGCATTTT	CASSQPDRGNQPQHF
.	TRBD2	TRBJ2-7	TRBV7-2	TGTGCCAGCAGCTTTTCTAGCGGACCCTCCTACGAGCAGTACTTC	CASSFSSGPSYEQYF
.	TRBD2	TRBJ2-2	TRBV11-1	TGTGCCAGCAGCTTAAGCGGGGGCGGGGACACCGGGGAGCTGTTTTTT	CASSLSGGGDTGELFF
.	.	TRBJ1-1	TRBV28	TGTGCCAGCAGTTTAGTAGGGGAAGGCACTGAAGCTTTCTTT	CASSLVGEGTEAFF
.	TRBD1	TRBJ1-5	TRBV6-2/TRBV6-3	TGTGCCAGCAGTTACGGTCCAGGGGGAAGTTTTGAGCCCCAGCATTTT	CASSYGPGGSFEPQHF
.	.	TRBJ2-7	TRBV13	TGTGCCAGCAGAAGGCGGGGGCCCTACGAGCAGTACTTC	CASRRRGPYEQYF
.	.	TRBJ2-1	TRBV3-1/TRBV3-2	TGTGCCAGCAGCCAATTGAGGGGGGGCTCCTACAATGAGCAGTTCTTC	CASSQLRGGSYNEQFF
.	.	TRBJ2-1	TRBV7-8	TGTGCCAGCAGCCAGGGGACTACGGGTGAGCAGTTCTTC	CASSQGTTGEQFF
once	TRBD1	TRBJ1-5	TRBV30	TGTGCCTGGAGTGGGGGACAGGGACCAAGGACCCAGCATTTT	CAWSGGQGPRTQHF
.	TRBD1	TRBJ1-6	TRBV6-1	TGTGCCAGCAGTGAATCAGGGGGCGGGAATTCACCCCTCCACTTT	CASSESGGGNSPLHF
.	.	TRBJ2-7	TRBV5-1	TGCGCCAGCAGCTTGGGAGCCGAGCAGTACTTC	CASSLGAEQYF
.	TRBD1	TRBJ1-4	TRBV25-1	TGTGCCAGCAGTGAAGTGGCCGACAGGGCCCGGAATGAAAAACTGTTTTTT	CASSEVADRARNEKLFF
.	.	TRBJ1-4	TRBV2	TGTGCCAGCAGTGAACGGCGGGGTGGTTGGGAAAAACTGTTTTTT	CASSERRGGWEKLFF
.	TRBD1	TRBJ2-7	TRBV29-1	TGCAGCGTTTGGGACAGCTACTCCTACGAGCAGTACTTC	CSVWDSYSYEQYF
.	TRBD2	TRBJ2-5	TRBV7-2	TGTGCCAGCAGCAAATGGGTGGCGGGGGGGCCAAGGGAGACCCAGTACTTC	CASSKWVAGGPRETQYF